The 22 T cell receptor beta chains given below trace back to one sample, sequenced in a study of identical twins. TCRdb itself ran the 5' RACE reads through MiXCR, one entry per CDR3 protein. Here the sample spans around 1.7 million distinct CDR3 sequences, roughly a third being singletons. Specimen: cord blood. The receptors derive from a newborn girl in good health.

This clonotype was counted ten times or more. CDR3 sequence reads: CASKSDGSYEQYF. The CDR3 nucleotides read TGTGCCAGCAAATCAGATGGCTCCTACGAGCAGTACTTC. The gene calls are TRBV25-1 and TRBJ2-7; D gene ambiguous. The CDR3 consists of 13 residues. V lost 7 bases and J 0 bases, leaving 10 bases between the germline ends. The germline V gene has CDR1 MGHDK and CDR2 SYGVNS.

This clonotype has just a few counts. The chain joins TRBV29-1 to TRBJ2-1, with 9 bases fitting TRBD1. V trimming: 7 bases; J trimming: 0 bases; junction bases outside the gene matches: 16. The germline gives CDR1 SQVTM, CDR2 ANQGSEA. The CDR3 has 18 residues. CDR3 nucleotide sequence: TGCAGCGACCCGGGCGGGACAGGGCGTAGGAGCTCCTACAATGAGCAGTTCTTC. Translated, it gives CSDPGGTGRRSSYNEQFF.

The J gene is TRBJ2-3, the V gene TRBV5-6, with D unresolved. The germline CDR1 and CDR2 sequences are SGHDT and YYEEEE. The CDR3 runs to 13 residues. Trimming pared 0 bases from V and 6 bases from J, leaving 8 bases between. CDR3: CASSLAPMDTQYF. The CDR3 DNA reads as TGTGCCAGCAGCTTGGCCCCAATGGATACGCAGTATTTT.

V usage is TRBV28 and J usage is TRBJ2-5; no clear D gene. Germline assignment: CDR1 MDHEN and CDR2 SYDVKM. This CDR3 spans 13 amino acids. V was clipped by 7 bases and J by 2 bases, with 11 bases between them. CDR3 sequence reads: CASIMDGQETQYF. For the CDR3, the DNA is TGTGCCAGCATCATGGACGGACAAGAGACCCAGTACTTC. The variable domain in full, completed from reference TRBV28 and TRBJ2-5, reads DVKVTQSSRYLVKRTGEKVFLECVQDMDHENMFWYRQDPGLGLRLIYFSYDVKMKEKGDIPEGYSVSREKKERFSLILESASTNQTSMYLCASIMDGQETQYFGPGTRLLVL.

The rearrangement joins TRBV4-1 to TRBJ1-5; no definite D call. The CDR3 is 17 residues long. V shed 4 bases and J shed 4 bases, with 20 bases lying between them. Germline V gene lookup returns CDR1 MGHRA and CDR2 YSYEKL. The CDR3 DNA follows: TGCGCCAGCAGCCCAGCATACTATGAGACGGGAAATCAGCCCCAGCATTTT. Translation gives CASSPAYYETGNQPQHF.

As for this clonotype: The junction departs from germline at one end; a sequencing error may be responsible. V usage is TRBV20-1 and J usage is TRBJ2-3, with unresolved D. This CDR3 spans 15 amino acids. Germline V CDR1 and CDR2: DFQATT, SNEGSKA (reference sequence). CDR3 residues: CSGTNTKLRTNTRYF. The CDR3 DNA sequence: TGCAGTGGAACAAACACCAAGCTCCGAACAAATACGCGGTATTTT.

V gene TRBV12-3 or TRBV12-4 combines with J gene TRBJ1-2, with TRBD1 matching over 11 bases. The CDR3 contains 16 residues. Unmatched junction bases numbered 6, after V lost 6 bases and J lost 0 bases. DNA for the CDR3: TGTGCCAGCAGCCTGGGACAGGGGGTAACTAACTATGGCTACACCTTC. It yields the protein CASSLGQGVTNYGYTF.

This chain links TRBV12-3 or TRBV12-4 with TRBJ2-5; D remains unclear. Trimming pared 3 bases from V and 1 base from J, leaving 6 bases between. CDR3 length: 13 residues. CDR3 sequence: CASSLDVQETQYF. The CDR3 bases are TGTGCCAGCAGTTTGGACGTCCAAGAGACCCAGTACTTC.

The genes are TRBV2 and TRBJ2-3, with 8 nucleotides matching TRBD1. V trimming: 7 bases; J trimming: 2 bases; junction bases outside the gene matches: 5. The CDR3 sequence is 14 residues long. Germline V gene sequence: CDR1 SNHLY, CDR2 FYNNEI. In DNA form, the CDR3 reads TGTGCCAGCAAACGGGACAGGTCCACAGATACGCAGTATTTT. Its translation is CASKRDRSTDTQYF.

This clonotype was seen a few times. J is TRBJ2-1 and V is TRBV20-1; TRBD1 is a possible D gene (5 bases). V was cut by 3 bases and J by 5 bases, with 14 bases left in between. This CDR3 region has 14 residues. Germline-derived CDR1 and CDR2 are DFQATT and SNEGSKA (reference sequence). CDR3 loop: CSASGAAIHNEQFF. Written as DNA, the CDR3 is TGCAGTGCTAGTGGGGCAGCCATACACAATGAGCAGTTCTTC.

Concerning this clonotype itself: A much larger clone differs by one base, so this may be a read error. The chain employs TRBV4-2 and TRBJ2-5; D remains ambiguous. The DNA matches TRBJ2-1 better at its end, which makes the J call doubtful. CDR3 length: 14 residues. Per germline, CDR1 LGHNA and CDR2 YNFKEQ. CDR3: CASSQERAGETQFF. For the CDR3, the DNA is TGTGCCAGCAGCCAAGAAAGGGCTGGAGAGACCCAGTTCTTC.

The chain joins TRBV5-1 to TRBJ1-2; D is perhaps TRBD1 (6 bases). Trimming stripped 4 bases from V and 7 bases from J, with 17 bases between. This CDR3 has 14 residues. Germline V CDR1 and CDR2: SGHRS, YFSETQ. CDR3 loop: CASSALSEGGGYTF. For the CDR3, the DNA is TGCGCCAGCAGCGCCCTCTCGGAGGGGGGTGGCTACACCTTC.

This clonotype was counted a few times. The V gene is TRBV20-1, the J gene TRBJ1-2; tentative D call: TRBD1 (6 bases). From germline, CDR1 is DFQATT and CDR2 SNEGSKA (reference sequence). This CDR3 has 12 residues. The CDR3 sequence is CTPRGGFWGYTF. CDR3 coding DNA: TGCACCCCACGGGGGGGCTTTTGGGGCTACACCTTC.

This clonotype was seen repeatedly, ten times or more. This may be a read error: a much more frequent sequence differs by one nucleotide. The CDR3 DNA is TGCAGTGCTAGCGACAATGAGCAGTTCTTC. This codes for CSASDNEQFF. This chain links TRBV20-1 with TRBJ2-1; D ambiguous. Germline CDR1 reads DFQATT; CDR2 reads SNEGSKA (reference sequence). The CDR3 runs to 10 residues. Trimming removed 3 bases from V and 5 bases from J, with 2 bases in between.

This chain's CDR3 is CASSYSSRLGPQETQYF. The CDR3 region has the DNA TGTGCCAGCAGTTACTCGAGCCGGCTCGGGCCTCAAGAGACCCAGTACTTC. V is TRBV6-5 and J is TRBJ2-5; no definite D call. This CDR3 contains 17 residues. V lost 0 bases and J lost 2, with 16 bases in between. Germline lookup yields CDR1 MNHEY and CDR2 SVGAGI.

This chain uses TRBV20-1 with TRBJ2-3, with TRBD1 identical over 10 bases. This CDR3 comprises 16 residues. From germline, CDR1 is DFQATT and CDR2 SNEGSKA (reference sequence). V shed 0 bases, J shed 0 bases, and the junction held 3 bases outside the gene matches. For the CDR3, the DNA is TGCAGTGCTAGAGATCCGGGACAGGGGAGCACAGATACGCAGTATTTT. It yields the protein CSARDPGQGSTDTQYF.

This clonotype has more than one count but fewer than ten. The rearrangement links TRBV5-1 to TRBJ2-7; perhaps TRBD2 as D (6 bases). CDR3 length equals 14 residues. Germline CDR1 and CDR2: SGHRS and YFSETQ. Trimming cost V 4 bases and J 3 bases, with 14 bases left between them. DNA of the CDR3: TGCGCCAGCAGCCGGGATGGGGGGAACTACGAGCAGTACTTC. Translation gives CASSRDGGNYEQYF.

CDR3 nucleotides: TGCGCCAGCAGCTTGGGCTGGACAGGTTCCCACGAGCAGTACTTC. It translates to CASSLGWTGSHEQYF. The chain links TRBV5-1 to TRBJ2-7; 7 bases are a match to TRBD1. In germline, CDR1 is SGHRS, CDR2 YFSETQ. J was trimmed by 5 bases and V by 0 bases; bases with no gene match: 8. The CDR3 is 15 amino acids.

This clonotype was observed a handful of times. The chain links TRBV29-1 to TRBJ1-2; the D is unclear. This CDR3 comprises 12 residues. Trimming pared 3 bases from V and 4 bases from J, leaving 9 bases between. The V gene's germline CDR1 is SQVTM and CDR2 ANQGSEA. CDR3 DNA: TGCAGCGTTGAGTGGTCCGGCTATGGCTACACCTTC. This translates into CSVEWSGYGYTF.

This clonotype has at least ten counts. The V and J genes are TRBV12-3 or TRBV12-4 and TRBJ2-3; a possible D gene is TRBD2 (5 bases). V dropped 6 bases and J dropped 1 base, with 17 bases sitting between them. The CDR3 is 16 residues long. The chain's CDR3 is CASSSPIPRGTDTQYF. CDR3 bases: TGTGCCAGCAGCTCTCCGATCCCGAGGGGCACAGATACGCAGTATTTT.

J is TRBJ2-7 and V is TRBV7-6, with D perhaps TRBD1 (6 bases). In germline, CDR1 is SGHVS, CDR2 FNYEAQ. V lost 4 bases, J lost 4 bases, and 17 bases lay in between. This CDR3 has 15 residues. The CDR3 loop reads CASSSQTGPWYEQYF. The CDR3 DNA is TGTGCCAGCAGCTCACAGACAGGCCCCTGGTACGAGCAGTACTTC. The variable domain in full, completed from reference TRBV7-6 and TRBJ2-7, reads GAGVSQSPRYKVTKRGQDVALRCDPISGHVSLYWYRQALGQGPEFLTYFNYEAQQDKSGLPNDRFSAERPEGSISTLTIQRTEQRDSAMYRCASSSQTGPWYEQYFGPGTRLTVT.

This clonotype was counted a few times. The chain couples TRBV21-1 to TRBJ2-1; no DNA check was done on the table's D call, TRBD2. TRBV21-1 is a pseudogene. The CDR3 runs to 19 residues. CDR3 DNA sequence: TGTGCCAGCAGCAAAGTTACTAGCGGGGGGGCTAGGTCCTACAATGAGCAGTTCTTC. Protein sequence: CASSKVTSGGARSYNEQFF.